A single sample is the source of the 32 T cell receptor beta chains below, sequenced in a study of Graves' ophthalmopathy and Graves' hyperthyroidism. TCR beta CDR3 regions were amplified from RNA transcripts. Second-round multiplex PCR came after first-round RT-PCR with HTBI primers. TCRdb re-analysed the multiplex PCR reads in MiXCR, keeping a single row per CDR3 protein. The table lists some 1.1 million distinct CDR3 sequences, roughly 35% of them singletons, with more than 9.5% in the top ten. Sequencing was performed on peripheral blood or thyroid tissue (not recorded which). The receptors come from an adult man with Graves' hyperthyroidism.

This sequence joins TRBV28 and TRBJ2-7, with D maybe TRBD2 (7 bases). V lost 7 bases and J lost 4, with 14 bases in between. The CDR3 is 13 amino acids. Germline V gives CDR1 MDHEN, CDR2 SYDVKM. In DNA, the CDR3 is TGTGCCAGCACGAATCGGGGGGCTTACGAGCAGTACTTC. It encodes CASTNRGAYEQYF. Full variable domain (missing parts from reference TRBV28 and TRBJ2-7): DVKVTQSSRYLVKRTGEKVFLECVQDMDHENMFWYRQDPGLGLRLIYFSYDVKMKEKGDIPEGYSVSREKKERFSLILESASTNQTSMYLCASTNRGAYEQYFGPGTRLTVT.

This clonotype is a singleton in its sample. The rearrangement joins TRBV10-3 to TRBJ2-7; D remains ambiguous. CDR1 ENHRY and CDR2 SYGVKD come from the germline V gene. The CDR3 loop spans 12 amino acids. V was cut by 7 bases and J by 4 bases, with 11 bases left in between. The CDR3 DNA reads TGTGCCATCACAGATGGACGGTACGAGCAGTACTTC. Translating it yields CAITDGRYEQYF.

Worth noting for this clonotype: At one end the junction does not follow the germline gene, possibly because of a read error. The rearrangement uses TRBV4-3 and TRBJ2-6, with D possibly TRBD1 on 5 matching bases. The CDR3 runs to 17 residues. Looked up from germline, CDR1 is LGHNA and CDR2 is YSLEER. The CDR3 coding sequence is TGCGCCAGCAGCCAAGACCGGTTCAGGGCGAAGGCCAACGTCCTAACTTTC. It specifies CASSQDRFRAKANVLTF.

Worth noting for this clonotype: The junction and the germline gene differ at one end; a read error may be behind it. J is TRBJ2-7 and V is TRBV7-9; 9 nucleotides align to TRBD1. This CDR3 is 12 amino acids long. Per the germline V gene, CDR1 is SEHNR and CDR2 is FQNEAQ (reference sequence). CDR3 protein: CASSSGTGTPFF. The CDR3 DNA follows: TGTGCCAGCAGCAGCGGGACAGGGACTCCGTTCTTC.

A few counts support this clonotype. The chain carries TRBV12-3 or TRBV12-4 and TRBJ1-2; D is unclear. V lost 6 bases, J lost 10 bases, and 18 bases lay in between. The CDR3 length is 13 residues. The CDR3, as DNA: TGTGCCAGCAGCCCCAGCACAGAAGCGGTCTACACCTTC. This translates into CASSPSTEAVYTF.

The gene calls are TRBV27 and TRBJ2-5; 7 bases are a match to TRBD1. V lost 5 bases and J lost 1; bases outside the gene matches: 7. From germline, CDR1 is MNHEY and CDR2 SMNVEV (reference sequence). The CDR3 has 15 amino acids. Here the CDR3 reads CASSPTGQLQETQYF. The CDR3 DNA reads TGTGCCAGCAGTCCGACGGGACAGCTCCAAGAGACCCAGTACTTC.

The genes are TRBV10-2 and TRBJ1-2, with 8 bases that match TRBD1. The CDR3 has 15 amino acids. J gave up 2 bases and V 4 bases, and 6 bases lay outside the gene matches. Germline-derived CDR1 and CDR2 are WSHSY and SAAADI. As DNA, the CDR3 is TGCGCCAGCAGTGGGGCGGGACAGGCGAACTATGGCTACACCTTC. Protein sequence: CASSGAGQANYGYTF.

V is TRBV5-1 and J is TRBJ2-7, with 9 bases lining up with TRBD1. Germline loops: CDR1 SGHRS, CDR2 YFSETQ. The CDR3 consists of 12 residues. V lost 5 bases to trimming and J lost 7 bases; unmatched junction nucleotides: 4. CDR3 region: CASRAGTGEQYF. In nucleotides, the CDR3 is TGCGCCAGCAGGGCCGGGACAGGGGAGCAGTACTTC.

This clonotype was counted many times. The rearrangement joins TRBV29-1 to TRBJ2-7; 8 bases agree with TRBD1. The V and J ends lost 7 bases and 6 bases, in that order; junction bases with no gene match: 14. Germline V gives CDR1 SQVTM, CDR2 ANQGSEA. The length of the CDR3 is 14 residues. CDR3 sequence (DNA): TGCAGCGCGTGGACGACAGGGGCCTCGGGCGAGCAGTACTTC. Translation gives CSAWTTGASGEQYF.

The V and J genes are TRBV7-2 and TRBJ2-5; D is uncertain. V gave up 4 bases and J gave up 9 bases, with 6 bases separating them. Germline V gives CDR1 SGHTA, CDR2 FQGNSA. CDR3 length: 10 amino acids. CDR3 loop: CASSSTSQYF. The DNA of the CDR3 is TGTGCCAGCAGCTCAACGTCCCAGTACTTC.

V gene TRBV19 combines with J gene TRBJ1-5; D gene uncertain. CDR3 size: 15 residues. CDR1 and CDR2 from the germline V gene are LNHDA and SQIVND (reference sequence). V lost 3 bases, J lost 2 bases, and 11 bases lay in between. Here the CDR3 DNA reads TGTGCCAGTAGTATGAGAGGGTTTGGCAATCAGCCCCAGCATTTT. Its protein product is CASSMRGFGNQPQHF. Full variable domain (remainder filled in from reference TRBV19 and TRBJ1-5): DGGITQSPKYLFRKEGQNVTLSCEQNLNHDAMYWYRQDPGQGLRLIYYSQIVNDFQKGDIAEGYSVSREKKESFPLTVTSAQKNPTAFYLCASSMRGFGNQPQHFGDGTRLSIL.

The gene calls are TRBV7-9 and TRBJ1-4; 8 bases are shared with TRBD1. V shed 5 bases and J 5 bases; nucleotides not matched to a gene: 7. The CDR3 extends over 15 amino acids. Germline CDR1 reads SEHNR; CDR2 reads FQNEAQ (reference sequence). The CDR3 DNA reads TGTGCCAGCAGCCCGAGACAGGGGAAGAATGAAAAACTGTTTTTT. Residues: CASSPRQGKNEKLFF.

A few counts support this clonotype. V is TRBV7-3 and J is TRBJ2-7; either TRBD1 or TRBD2 may fit D (5 bases each). The CDR3 is made up of 14 amino acids. The germline V and J ends were trimmed by 3 bases and 6 bases, with 15 bases remaining between them. Germline values: CDR1 SGHTA, CDR2 FQGTGA. CDR3 sequence: CASSLGGASSEQYF. CDR3 in DNA: TGTGCCAGCAGCTTGGGTGGGGCTAGCTCCGAGCAGTACTTC.

The chain recombines TRBV6-2 or TRBV6-3 with TRBJ2-7; D might be TRBD2 (6 bases). V gave up 6 bases and J gave up 3 bases, with 27 bases separating them. Germline CDR1 is MNHEY and CDR2 is SVGEGT. This CDR3 has 18 amino acids. CDR3 in amino acids: CASRPPPELHSDYYEQYF. The CDR3 bases are TGTGCCAGCAGACCCCCCCCAGAACTCCACTCGGACTACTACGAGCAGTACTTC.

In this sample, this clonotype turned up many times. The chain links TRBV10-3 to TRBJ1-1, with unresolved D. Germline V gene sequence: CDR1 ENHRY, CDR2 SYGVKD. With 7 bases removed from V and 2 bases from J, the gap between germline ends came to 11 bases. The CDR3 is made up of 13 amino acids. CDR3 DNA sequence: TGTGCCATCACCGAAAGGGAAAACACTGAAGCTTTCTTT. This sequence encodes CAITERENTEAFF.

V and J are TRBV12-5 and TRBJ2-7, with 9 nucleotides matching TRBD2. The CDR3 has 16 residues. Looked up from germline, CDR1 is LGHNT and CDR2 is FRNRAP. The CDR3 DNA is TGTGCCAGCAGTTTTGGGCTAGCGGGAATCCCCTACGAGCAGTACTTC. Its translation is CASSFGLAGIPYEQYF.

As for this clonotype: A much larger clone is a single base away; this may be a read error. The chain couples TRBV5-1 to TRBJ2-7, with D unclear. CDR1 is SGHRS, CDR2 YFSETQ, per germline. This CDR3 contains 13 residues. CDR3 nucleotides: TGCGCCAGCAGCATGATTGGAACCTACGAGCAGTGCTTC. This sequence encodes CASSMIGTYEQCF.

This rearrangement joins TRBV4-2 to TRBJ2-2, with unresolved D. V was shortened by 1 base and J by 2 bases, with 11 bases between the two germline ends. The germline CDR1 and CDR2 sequences are LGHNA and YNFKEQ. This CDR3 is 16 amino acids long. CDR3 DNA sequence: TGTGCCAGCAGCCAAGGCGTTATGGGCAACACCGGGGAGCTGTTTTTT. Protein product: CASSQGVMGNTGELFF.

The V call is TRBV5-4, the J call TRBJ2-7, with D possibly TRBD1 on 6 matching bases. The closer fit of TRBJ2-5 to the DNA end suggests the J call may be wrong. Germline V gene data show CDR1 as SGHNT and CDR2 as YYREEE (reference sequence). There are 14 residues in the CDR3. CDR3 sequence (DNA): TGTGCCAGCAGCTCTACACAGGGCGACGAGACCCAGTACTTC. The encoded protein is CASSSTQGDETQYF.

This clonotype was observed a few times. This sequence joins TRBV2 and TRBJ2-5, with 9 nucleotides matching TRBD1. This CDR3 is 15 amino acids long. The trim removed 6 bases at V and 5 bases at J, leaving 10 bases unmatched. The germline gives CDR1 SNHLY, CDR2 FYNNEI. The CDR3 loop reads CASRSGGQGGETQYF. The CDR3 bases are TGTGCCAGCAGGTCTGGGGGACAGGGTGGCGAGACCCAGTACTTC.

The chain combines TRBV5-5 with TRBJ2-5; 8 bases are a match to TRBD2. Trimming cost V 6 bases and J 4 bases; bases outside gene matches: 8. CDR1 is SGHKS and CDR2 is YYEKEE in the germline V gene (reference sequence). The CDR3 runs 14 residues. CDR3 residues: CASNPRAGGETQYF. CDR3 nucleotide sequence: TGTGCCAGCAACCCGAGGGCGGGAGGAGAGACCCAGTACTTC.

The chain joins TRBV6-5 to TRBJ2-7; 8 bases match TRBD1. Germline V gene lookup returns CDR1 MNHEY and CDR2 SVGAGI. V was pared by 7 bases and J by 5 bases, with 13 bases of the junction left unmatched. This CDR3 is built from 15 residues. The CDR3 protein is CASITRAQGEDEQYF. CDR3 in DNA: TGTGCCAGCATCACTAGGGCACAGGGGGAAGACGAGCAGTACTTC.

The CDR3 bases are TGTGCCAGCAGTCCTTTTGGGGACAGGGTGCACGAGCAGTACTTC. This codes for CASSPFGDRVHEQYF. This rearrangement joins TRBV12-3 or TRBV12-4 to TRBJ2-7, with 9 bases identical to TRBD1. V gave up 5 bases and J gave up 5 bases; unmatched junction bases: 10. This CDR3 has 15 residues.

The rearrangement uses TRBV6-5 and TRBJ1-6; D unresolved. The CDR3 is made up of 13 amino acids. Between the trimmed V and J ends, which lost 0 bases and 10 bases, there was a span of 7 bases. The germline V gene encodes CDR1 MNHEY and CDR2 SVGAGI. The CDR3 region has the DNA TGTGCCAGCAGTTACTCCCGAGGGTCACCCCTCCACTTT. It yields the protein CASSYSRGSPLHF.

The sample holds many counts of this clonotype. The chain recombines TRBV7-9 with TRBJ1-3, with D perhaps matching TRBD1 (5 bases). Trimming pared 5 bases from V and 7 bases from J, leaving 18 bases between. Germline-derived CDR1 and CDR2 are SEHNR and FQNEAQ (reference sequence). The CDR3 loop spans 15 amino acids. The CDR3 bases are TGTGCCAGCAGCAATGCGGGGGGTTCTCGTAACACCATATATTTT. It codes for CASSNAGGSRNTIYF.

This clonotype has only one observation. A much larger clone differs by one base, so this may be a read error. V usage is TRBV10-3 and J usage is TRBJ2-7; 7 bases are a match to TRBD1. Trimming removed 6 bases from V and 7 bases from J; junction bases left unmatched: 9. Germline V gene sequence: CDR1 ENHRY, CDR2 SYGVKD. CDR3 length equals 13 residues. The CDR3, as DNA: TGTGCCATCAGGAGGGGGCTGATATGGGAGCAGTACTTC. Amino acids: CAIRRGLIWEQYF.

In regard to this clonotype: The junction shows a germline mismatch at one end, possibly a read error. The chain combines TRBV12-3 or TRBV12-4 with TRBJ1-6; TRBD1 matches 7 bases. The CDR3 contains 16 residues. Here the CDR3 reads CASSPDRAAHNSLLHF. In nucleotides, the CDR3 is TGTGCCAGCAGCCCTGACAGGGCGGCCCATAATTCACTCCTCCACTTT.

This clonotype was seen many times. V is TRBV6-5 and J is TRBJ2-5; no clear D gene. Trimming shortened V by 8 bases and J by 5 bases, and 12 bases separated the two germline ends. The CDR3 totals 12 residues. CDR1 MNHEY and CDR2 SVGAGI come from the germline V gene. The CDR3: CASASPLETQYF. CDR3 DNA: TGTGCCAGCGCATCCCCGTTGGAGACCCAGTACTTC.

This clonotype was detected many times. V and J are TRBV29-1 and TRBJ2-5; D may be TRBD1 (5 bases). Deletions cut 4 bases from V and 6 bases from J, with 15 bases between. Germline lookup yields CDR1 SQVTM and CDR2 ANQGSEA. CDR3 length: 13 amino acids. This chain's CDR3 is CSVAGSSEKTQYF. CDR3 coding DNA: TGCAGCGTTGCAGGGTCATCTGAGAAGACCCAGTACTTC.

A remark on this clonotype: A single base separates this from a much larger clone, so it may be a read error. The genes are TRBV5-5 and TRBJ2-5, with TRBD1 identical over 8 bases. Germline V gene data show CDR1 as SGHKS and CDR2 as YYEKEE (reference sequence). The CDR3 sequence is 14 residues long. The J segment lost 3 bases and the V segment lost 4 bases, leaving 5 bases of the junction unmatched. The CDR3 nucleotides are TGTGCCAGCAGCCGGGTGACAGGGGAAGAGACCCAGTACTTC. This codes for CASSRVTGEETQYF.

As DNA, the CDR3 is TGTGCCAGCAGAAGGGTACAGGCTTTCGGCTACACCTTC. It yields the protein CASRRVQAFGYTF. The chain employs TRBV6-6 and TRBJ1-2; maybe TRBD1 (5 bases). CDR3 length: 13 amino acids. Germline V lookup: CDR1 MNHNY, CDR2 SVGAGI (reference sequence). V was clipped by 6 bases and J by 8 bases, with 16 bases between them.

This clonotype occurred a few times. The V gene is TRBV4-2, the J gene TRBJ1-2; D is unresolved. CDR3 length: 13 amino acids. Germline V gene lookup returns CDR1 LGHNA and CDR2 YNFKEQ. With 1 base removed from V and 4 bases from J, the gap between germline ends came to 7 bases. CDR3 sequence reads: CASSQGEFYGYTF. For the CDR3, the DNA is TGTGCCAGCAGCCAAGGTGAATTCTATGGCTACACCTTC.